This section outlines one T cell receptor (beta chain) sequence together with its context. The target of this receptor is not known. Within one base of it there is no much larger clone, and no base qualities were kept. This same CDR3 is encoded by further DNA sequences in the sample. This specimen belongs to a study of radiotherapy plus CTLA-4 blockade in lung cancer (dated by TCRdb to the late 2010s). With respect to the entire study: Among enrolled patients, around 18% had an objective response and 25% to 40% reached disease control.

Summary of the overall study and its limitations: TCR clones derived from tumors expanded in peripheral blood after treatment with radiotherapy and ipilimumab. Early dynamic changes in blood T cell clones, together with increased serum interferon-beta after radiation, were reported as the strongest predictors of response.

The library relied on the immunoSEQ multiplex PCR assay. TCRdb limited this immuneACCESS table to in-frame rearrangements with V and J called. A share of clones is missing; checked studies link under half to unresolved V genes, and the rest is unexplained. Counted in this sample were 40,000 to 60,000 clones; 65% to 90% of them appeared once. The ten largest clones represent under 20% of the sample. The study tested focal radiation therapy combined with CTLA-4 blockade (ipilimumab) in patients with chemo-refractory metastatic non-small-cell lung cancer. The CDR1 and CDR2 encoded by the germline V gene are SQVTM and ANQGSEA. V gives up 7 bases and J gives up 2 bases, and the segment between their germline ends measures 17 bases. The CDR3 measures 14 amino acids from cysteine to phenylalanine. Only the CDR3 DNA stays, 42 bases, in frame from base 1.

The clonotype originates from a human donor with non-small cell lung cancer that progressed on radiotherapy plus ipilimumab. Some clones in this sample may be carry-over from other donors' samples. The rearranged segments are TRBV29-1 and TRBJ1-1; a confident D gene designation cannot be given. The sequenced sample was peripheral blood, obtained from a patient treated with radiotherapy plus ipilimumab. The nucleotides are TGCAGCGCCCAATGGCCCCATACAAACACTGAAGCTTTCTTT. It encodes CSAQWPHTNTEAFF.